The 21 T cell receptor beta chains listed next were all sequenced from one sample in a study of blood T cells in healthy people across ages. A second roughly 6 to 11 cycle PCR used barcoded and J-beta primers. Each CDR3 protein gets one entry after TCRdb re-called the 5' RACE reads with MiXCR. The data show 550,000 to 750,000 distinct CDR3 sequences, with more than 20% seen just once and 3.5% to 4% held by the top ten. The sample comprised blood. Source of these receptors: a man aged 65-85 years in good health.

This clonotype was counted a few times. The gene calls are TRBV4-1 and TRBJ2-3, with 9 bases identical to TRBD1. The CDR3 is made up of 13 amino acids. Germline CDR1 reads MGHRA; CDR2 reads YSYEKL. The V gene end was trimmed by 3 bases and the J gene end by 8 bases; junction bases not matched to a gene: 3. The CDR3 reads CASSQRQGGTQYF. For the CDR3, the DNA is TGCGCCAGCAGCCAGAGACAGGGGGGTACGCAGTATTTT.

This clonotype was found a few times. This sequence joins TRBV28 and TRBJ2-1; no clear D gene. The J call is in doubt because the DNA end fits TRBJ2-5 better. Germline CDR1 is MDHEN and CDR2 is SYDVKM. CDR3 length equals 15 residues. CDR3 in amino acids: CASSLWGGGKETQYF. The CDR3 DNA is TGTGCCAGCAGTTTATGGGGCGGCGGTAAGGAGACCCAGTACTTC.

In this sample, this clonotype turned up a few times. The rearrangement links TRBV7-9 to TRBJ2-7, with 11 bases that match TRBD2. Germline loops: CDR1 SEHNR, CDR2 FQNEAQ (reference sequence). The CDR3 extends over 19 amino acids. V shed 2 bases and J 0 bases; nucleotides not matched to a gene: 12. The CDR3: CASSLMTSGIGPLSYEQYF. The CDR3 nucleotides read TGTGCCAGCAGCTTAATGACTAGCGGGATAGGTCCCCTCTCCTACGAGCAGTACTTC.

This clonotype has only a few counts. The chain carries TRBV7-9 and TRBJ1-4; D is ambiguous. V lost 0 bases and J 8 bases, leaving 7 bases between the germline ends. The CDR3 totals 13 residues. Germline CDR1 reads SEHNR; CDR2 reads FQNEAQ (reference sequence). The CDR3 region is CASSLAAAEKLFF. The CDR3, as DNA: TGTGCCAGCAGCTTAGCGGCGGCGGAAAAACTGTTTTTT.

The chain employs TRBV7-9 and TRBJ2-1; D perhaps matches TRBD1 (5 bases). Germline assignment: CDR1 SEHNR and CDR2 FQNEAQ (reference sequence). The CDR3 runs to 14 residues. The V end was cut by 1 base, the J end by 5 bases, with 9 bases between. This chain's CDR3 is CASSLDSRDNEQFF. DNA of the CDR3: TGTGCCAGCAGCTTAGATAGCAGGGACAATGAGCAGTTCTTC.

The chain couples TRBV2 to TRBJ2-5; D gene uncertain. Trimming left V 8 bases short and J 1 base short, with 8 bases between. CDR3 length: 12 residues. CDR1 SNHLY and CDR2 FYNNEI come from the germline V gene. CDR3 in amino acids: CASGIFQETQYF. In DNA form, the CDR3 reads TGTGCCAGCGGAATTTTCCAAGAGACCCAGTACTTC. The whole variable domain, filled in from reference TRBV2 and TRBJ2-5, reads EPEVTQTPSHQVTQMGQEVILRCVPISNHLYFYWYRQILGQKVEFLVSFYNNEISEKSEIFDDQFSVERPDGSNFTLKIRSTKLEDSAMYFCASGIFQETQYFGPGTRLLVL.

This chain joins TRBV29-1 and TRBJ2-4, with D unresolved. V lost 7 bases and J 4 bases, leaving 14 bases between the germline ends. CDR1 SQVTM and CDR2 ANQGSEA come from the germline V gene. This CDR3 is built from 13 residues. CDR3 nucleotide sequence: TGCAGCGCCGAGGACGGAATTAAAAACATTCAGTACTTC. Its translation: CSAEDGIKNIQYF.

The chain uses TRBV20-1 and TRBJ2-7; weak D call: TRBD2 (5 bases). There are 12 residues in the CDR3. CDR1 is DFQATT, CDR2 SNEGSKA, per germline (reference sequence). Trimming left V 6 bases short and J 3 bases short, with 12 bases between. CDR3 sequence (DNA): TGCAGTGCGGTATCAGGACTCTACGAGCAGTACTTC. It codes for CSAVSGLYEQYF.

This clonotype showed up just a few times. V and J are TRBV20-1 and TRBJ2-3; TRBD2 matches at 7 bases. V was pared by 1 base and J by 6 bases, with 10 bases of the junction left unmatched. Germline V gene data show CDR1 as DFQATT and CDR2 as SNEGSKA (reference sequence). The CDR3 is 15 residues long. The DNA for the CDR3 is TGCAGTGCTAGAGCTCCGGGGGGAGTGGACGATACGCAGTATTTT. This sequence encodes CSARAPGGVDDTQYF.

This chain connects TRBV2 to TRBJ1-2, with D possibly TRBD1 on 5 matching bases. This CDR3 contains 14 residues. V was shortened by 4 bases and J by 0 bases, with 9 bases between the two germline ends. Per the germline V gene, CDR1 is SNHLY and CDR2 is FYNNEI. The chain's CDR3 is CASSAQGTNYGYTF. The CDR3 coding sequence is TGTGCCAGCAGTGCCCAGGGAACTAACTATGGCTACACCTTC.

The J gene is TRBJ1-6, the V gene TRBV29-1, with 9 bases fitting TRBD1. Per germline, CDR1 SQVTM and CDR2 ANQGSEA. This CDR3 spans 14 amino acids. The junction had 8 bases not matched to a gene; V was cut back by 6 bases and J by 8 bases. This CDR3 is CSVATGGKDSPLHF. The CDR3 DNA follows: TGCAGCGTAGCCACAGGGGGCAAGGATTCACCCCTCCACTTT.

This clonotype was picked up a small number of times. The gene calls are TRBV6-6 and TRBJ1-4; no firm D call. V gave up 2 bases and J gave up 4 bases, with 8 bases separating them. The germline V gene has CDR1 MNHNY and CDR2 SVGAGI (reference sequence). This CDR3 region has 14 residues. The CDR3 nucleotides read TGTGCCAGCAGTTACACTCTACGTAATGAAAAACTGTTTTTT. It codes for CASSYTLRNEKLFF.

J is TRBJ2-1 and V is TRBV19; D is unclear. The CDR3 contains 13 residues. Trimming shortened V by 7 bases and J by 6 bases, and 13 bases separated the two germline ends. Per the germline V gene, CDR1 is LNHDA and CDR2 is SQIVND (reference sequence). The CDR3 DNA is TGTGCCAGTACCAAAGGGTTAGGCAATGAGCAGTTCTTC. It encodes CASTKGLGNEQFF.

This clonotype was observed at least ten times. The chain employs TRBV7-9 and TRBJ1-2; 8 bases map to TRBD1. Germline CDR1 and CDR2: SEHNR and FQNEAQ (reference sequence). This CDR3 spans 15 amino acids. Losses at the gene ends were 4 bases for V and 3 bases for J; bases not matched to a gene: 7. The CDR3 protein is CASSYGQGIDYGYTF. CDR3 bases: TGTGCCAGCAGCTACGGACAGGGTATTGACTATGGCTACACCTTC.

This clonotype came up many times. The chain uses TRBV3-1 and TRBJ1-1; 8 nucleotides match TRBD1. The V and J ends lost 3 bases and 1 base, in that order; junction bases with no gene match: 4. Germline lookup yields CDR1 LGHDT and CDR2 YNNKEL (reference sequence). The CDR3 contains 15 residues. CDR3 nucleotide sequence: TGTGCCAGCAGCCATTGGGACAGGAGGAACACTGAAGCTTTCTTT. Residues: CASSHWDRRNTEAFF. The full variable domain, rest sourced from reference TRBV3-1 and TRBJ1-1, is DTAVSQTPKYLVTQMGNDKSIKCEQNLGHDTMYWYKQDSKKFLKIMFSYNNKELIINETVPNRFSPKSPDKAHLNLHINSLELGDSAVYFCASSHWDRRNTEAFFGQGTRLTVV.

The chain employs TRBV28 and TRBJ2-1, with 10 nucleotides matching TRBD2. Unmatched junction bases numbered 7, after V lost 5 bases and J lost 6 bases. The CDR3 has 15 amino acids. Germline V gene lookup returns CDR1 MDHEN and CDR2 SYDVKM. CDR3 protein: CASSGGSSGSNEQFF. CDR3 DNA: TGTGCCAGCAGTGGGGGGTCTAGCGGGAGCAATGAGCAGTTCTTC.

The chain employs TRBV15 and TRBJ2-1; TRBD2 aligns across 13 bases. Germline CDR1 and CDR2: LNHNV and YYDKDF (reference sequence). V was pared by 0 bases and J by 2 bases, with 7 bases of the junction left unmatched. The CDR3 is 19 amino acids. The CDR3 reads CATSRDRTSGRIAYNEQFF. The CDR3 region has the DNA TGTGCCACCAGCAGAGATAGGACTAGCGGGAGAATCGCCTACAATGAGCAGTTCTTC.

This clonotype was counted ten times or more. The chain uses TRBV18 and TRBJ2-6; 7 bases are a match to TRBD1. This CDR3 has 15 residues. Germline V CDR1 and CDR2: KGHSH, LQKENI. J lost 2 bases, V lost 5 bases, and 3 bases had no gene match. The CDR3 sequence: CASSDRVAGANVLTF. The CDR3 coding sequence is TGTGCCAGCTCAGACAGGGTCGCTGGGGCCAACGTCCTGACTTTC.

This clonotype was detected only a few times. V and J are TRBV7-9 and TRBJ2-5; D is ambiguous. This CDR3 is built from 15 residues. The ends were cut back, 1 base at V and 2 bases at J, with 11 bases in the middle. Germline CDR1 SEHNR, CDR2 FQNEAQ (reference sequence). CDR3 residues: CASSLGRQVQETQYF. The DNA for the CDR3 is TGTGCCAGCAGCTTAGGTCGCCAGGTGCAAGAGACCCAGTACTTC.

The V call is TRBV18, the J call TRBJ2-3; 10 positions match TRBD1. This CDR3 contains 14 residues. Germline V CDR1 and CDR2: KGHSH, LQKENI. Losses at the gene ends were 3 bases for V and 5 bases for J; bases not matched to a gene: 2. The CDR3 coding sequence is TGTGCCAGCTCACCGGGGACAGGGGAAGATACGCAGTATTTT. Amino acids: CASSPGTGEDTQYF.

In its sample, this clonotype was seen a few times. The chain carries TRBV11-2 and TRBJ1-2, with 7 nucleotides matching TRBD1. V was clipped by 5 bases and J by 4 bases; unmatched bases: 10. The CDR3 totals 15 residues. The germline V gene encodes CDR1 SGHAT and CDR2 FQNNGV. The CDR3 is CASSPGGGGSYGYTF. In nucleotides, the CDR3 is TGTGCCAGCAGCCCTGGGGGAGGGGGCAGCTATGGCTACACCTTC.